This is a list of T cell receptor beta chains from one sample in a study of early T cells in non-severe SARS-CoV-2 infection. TCRdb fed the 5' RACE reads into MiXCR, producing one record per CDR3 protein. Altogether about 55,000 distinct CDR3 sequences are present, approximately 15% being singletons, with the ten largest covering about 9%. The starting material was whole blood, obtained at baseline. These TCRs come from an adult who was a healthcare worker with PCR-confirmed SARS-CoV-2 infection or an uninfected control (not recorded which). CDR3s include the opening cysteine and the closing phenylalanine or tryptophan. Fields, in order: D gene, J gene, V gene, clone size, CDR3 protein, CDR3 DNA. The D gene is left open where the match is weak. The listing skips clone size in some rows; elsewhere it reads once, few, many or a size class.

.,TRBJ2-7,TRBV19,.,CASSIKGAPSYEQYF,TGTGCCAGTAGTATTAAGGGAGCGCCGTCCTACGAGCAGTACTTC
.,TRBJ2-5,TRBV29-1,.,CSVRNTDAGAQETQYF,TGCAGCGTCCGCAACACAGACGCAGGGGCACAAGAGACCCAGTACTTC
TRBD1,TRBJ2-7,TRBV3-1,many,CASSLGQGAYEQYF,TGTGCCAGCAGCCTGGGACAGGGGGCCTACGAGCAGTACTTC
.,TRBJ2-2,TRBV2,many,CASSEEVTGELFF,TGTGCCAGCAGTGAAGAGGTCACCGGGGAGCTGTTTTTT
.,TRBJ2-7,TRBV2,few,CASSDQGIDYEQYF,TGTGCCAGCAGTGATCAGGGAATCGACTACGAGCAGTACTTC
.,TRBJ2-3,TRBV9,few,CASSVRTAVDTQYF,TGTGCCAGCAGCGTCCGGACAGCCGTAGATACGCAGTATTTT
.,TRBJ2-1,TRBV28,.,CASSRSNEQFF,TGTGCCAGCAGTAGGTCCAATGAGCAGTTCTTC
.,TRBJ2-2,TRBV11-2,.,CASSAQLTNTGELFF,TGTGCCAGCAGCGCACAGCTCACGAACACCGGGGAGCTGTTTTTT
.,TRBJ2-7,TRBV11-2,few,CASSLVADNQYF,TGTGCCAGCAGCTTAGTGGCAGATAATCAGTACTTC
.,TRBJ1-4,TRBV15,.,CATSTRSGPNEKLFF,TGTGCCACCAGCACAAGATCGGGTCCTAATGAAAAACTGTTTTTT
.,TRBJ2-3,TRBV7-2,few,CASSSQPSTDTQYF,TGTGCCAGCAGCTCTCAGCCTAGCACAGATACGCAGTATTTT
.,TRBJ2-2,TRBV7-8,few,CASSPLAGGTGELFF,TGTGCCAGCAGCCCGTTGGCGGGCGGCACCGGGGAGCTGTTTTTT
.,TRBJ2-1,TRBV12-3/TRBV12-4,.,CASRPPGSYNEQFF,TGTGCCAGCAGACCCCCGGGCTCCTACAATGAGCAGTTCTTC
TRBD2,TRBJ2-3,TRBV2,.,CASSAFGRAADTQYF,TGTGCCAGCAGTGCCTTCGGGAGGGCCGCAGATACGCAGTATTTT
.,TRBJ2-1,TRBV7-3,few,CASSLTPYNEQFF,TGTGCCAGCAGCCTAACACCTTACAATGAGCAGTTCTTC
.,TRBJ2-5,TRBV7-9,.,CASSLGRGGEETQYF,TGTGCCAGCAGCCTCGGCCGGGGCGGGGAAGAGACCCAGTACTTC
TRBD1,TRBJ1-4,TRBV4-1,.,CASSQVFRGPQTATNEKLFF,TGCGCCAGCAGCCAAGTCTTCAGGGGGCCCCAAACCGCAACTAATGAAAAACTGTTTTTT
TRBD1,TRBJ2-6,TRBV5-1,few,CASRPGQPGSGANVLTF,TGCGCCAGCAGGCCGGGACAGCCGGGCTCTGGGGCCAACGTCCTGACTTTC